This T cell receptor (beta chain) was obtained from a study of a mutant IDH1 vaccine in newly diagnosed glioma. Study-level information: Mean patient age was about 40 years; roughly 62% were male and approximately 38% female. Study outcomes and limitations: Among top peripheral T cell clonotypes, changes seemed unrelated to pseudoprogression.

The assay was immunoSEQ multiplex PCR, and TCRdb's table has in-frame clones only and misses some. The sample contains tens of thousands of clones, approximately 92% of which appear only once. A note on this clone: Its antigen is unidentified.

Time point denoted: week 35, safety follow-up. The content of each vaccine dose was 300 ug of mutant IDH1 20-mer peptide, and topical imiquimod accompanied it. The source material was PBMCs, sampled from a glioma patient whose treatment included an IDH1 peptide vaccine. This TCR came from a man aged 45-65 years with glioma.

The CDR3 reads CASSLGAGGQPQHF. The CDR3 coding sequence is TGTGCCAGCAGTTTAGGGGCGGGTGGGCAGCCCCAGCATTTT. This chain links TRBV27 with TRBJ1-5; D may be TRBD1 (5 bases). Germline V gene data show CDR1 as MNHEY and CDR2 as SMNVEV (reference sequence). The CDR3 runs to 14 residues. The V end lost 2 bases, the J end lost 7 bases, and 12 bases lay between the germline ends.